This TCR beta chain was sequenced during a study of T cell responses to AZD1222 COVID-19 vaccine. Using immunoSEQ multiplex PCR, the repertoire was profiled, and TCRdb retains in-frame clones only, with some absent. The table includes roughly 200,000 clones, about 92% detected once. This specimen consisted of peripheral blood, obtained on day 0 of MenACWY control vaccination. The TCR sequence derives from an adult in good health.

Written as DNA, the CDR3 is TGTGCCAGCAGTTTATCAGGGAACGGTTCACCCCTCCACTTT. Its translation: CASSLSGNGSPLHF. The rearrangement links TRBV28 to TRBJ1-6; D might be TRBD1 (5 bases). V was trimmed by 1 base and J by 9 bases, leaving 10 bases between them. This CDR3 comprises 14 residues. Germline V gene data show CDR1 as MDHEN and CDR2 as SYDVKM.